These 28 T cell receptor beta chains were sequenced from one sample in a study of blood T cell repertoires in COVID-19. Data came from immunoSEQ multiplex PCR; TCRdb stores just in-frame clones and leaves some out. The sample shows roughly 300,000 clones, more than 75% of them seen only once. Sequences were obtained from peripheral blood. Every receptor here comes from a woman aged 45 to 65 who had recovered from COVID-19.

The V call is TRBV11-2, the J call TRBJ1-5, with 10 bases lining up with TRBD1. The J segment lost 6 bases and the V segment lost 5 bases, leaving 7 bases of the junction unmatched. From germline, CDR1 is SGHAT and CDR2 FQNNGV. The CDR3 extends over 15 amino acids. CDR3 DNA sequence: TGTGCCAGCAGCCGCGGGACAGGGGAGTCTCAGCCCCAGCATTTT. Translated, it gives CASSRGTGESQPQHF.

The rearrangement links TRBV19 to TRBJ2-1, with 8 bases lining up with TRBD2. The V gene end was trimmed by 6 bases and the J gene end by 8 bases; junction bases not matched to a gene: 15. The CDR3 extends over 16 amino acids. Per the germline V gene, CDR1 is LNHDA and CDR2 is SQIVND (reference sequence). CDR3 loop: CASSTQSGRSMDEQFF. CDR3 sequence (DNA): TGTGCCAGTAGCACCCAGAGCGGGAGATCCATGGATGAGCAGTTCTTC.

The rearrangement joins TRBV19 to TRBJ2-2; 10 nucleotides match TRBD2. CDR1 is LNHDA, CDR2 SQIVND, per germline (reference sequence). After removal of 5 bases from V and 0 bases from J, the junction contained 6 bases not matched to a gene. The CDR3 contains 17 residues. The CDR3 here is CASSGSGRAPNTGELFF. CDR3 in DNA: TGTGCCAGTAGTGGGAGCGGGAGGGCCCCGAACACCGGGGAGCTGTTTTTT.

This rearrangement joins TRBV28 to TRBJ2-2, with no clear D. The CDR3 is 12 amino acids. Germline V gene lookup returns CDR1 MDHEN and CDR2 SYDVKM. V was clipped by 8 bases and J by 4 bases, with 8 bases between them. Here the CDR3 reads CASPSGTGELFF. For the CDR3, the DNA is TGTGCCAGCCCGTCGGGCACCGGGGAGCTGTTTTTT.

As for this clone: The sample holds other DNA sequences that translate to the same CDR3. The genes are TRBV7-2 and TRBJ2-5; D gene uncertain. This CDR3 has 13 amino acids. Germline assignment: CDR1 SGHTA and CDR2 FQGNSA. Trimming took off 3 bases at V and 2 bases at J, with 7 bases between the two ends. The CDR3, as DNA: TGTGCCAGCAGCTTTTCAGTACAAGAGACCCAGTACTTC. It encodes CASSFSVQETQYF. The full variable domain, in which reference TRBV7-2 and TRBJ2-5 provide the parts outside the CDR3, is GAGVSQSPSNKVTEKGKDVELRCDPISGHTALYWYRQSLGQGLEFLIYFQGNSAPDKSGLPSDRFSAERTGGSVSTLTIQRTQQEDSAVYLCASSFSVQETQYFGPGTRLLVL.

CDR3 DNA sequence: TGTGCCATCAGCGGAACTAGTACAGATACGCAGTATTTT. This translates into CAISGTSTDTQYF. The chain is built from TRBV10-3 and TRBJ2-3; possibly TRBD2 for D (5 bases). From germline, CDR1 is ENHRY and CDR2 SYGVKD. The CDR3 has 13 residues. V was pared by 6 bases and J by 3 bases, with 10 bases between.

V is TRBV6-2 or TRBV6-3 and J is TRBJ1-5; D unclear. Germline CDR1 MNHEY, CDR2 SVGEGT. The CDR3 consists of 14 residues. Trimming removed 6 bases from V and 0 bases from J, with 9 bases in between. The CDR3 nucleotides are TGTGCCAGCAGCCGTAGAAATAGCAATCAGCCCCAGCATTTT. It encodes CASSRRNSNQPQHF.

The chain joins TRBV29-1 to TRBJ2-7; D gene unclear. V dropped 3 bases and J dropped 5 bases, with 20 bases sitting between them. The CDR3 consists of 15 residues. Germline lookup yields CDR1 SQVTM and CDR2 ANQGSEA. The chain's CDR3 is CSVEVPTTRVHEQYF. CDR3 coding DNA: TGCAGCGTTGAGGTCCCCACCACCCGAGTTCACGAGCAGTACTTC.

The genes are TRBV29-1 and TRBJ2-3; 10 bases map to TRBD2. This CDR3 contains 17 residues. Germline CDR1 SQVTM, CDR2 ANQGSEA. V was pared by 3 bases and J by 0 bases, with 9 bases of the junction left unmatched. CDR3 sequence (DNA): TGCAGCGTTGATCTGCTAGCGGGAGCCTCTAGCACAGATACGCAGTATTTT. Encoded protein: CSVDLLAGASSTDTQYF.

This chain connects TRBV19 to TRBJ1-5; tentatively, D is TRBD1 (6 bases). Germline V gene data show CDR1 as LNHDA and CDR2 as SQIVND (reference sequence). V dropped 0 bases and J dropped 5 bases, with 11 bases sitting between them. The CDR3 consists of 15 residues. DNA for the CDR3: TGTGCCAGTAGTATAGATCGCGAGGGGGATCAGCCCCAGCATTTT. Protein: CASSIDREGDQPQHF.

The chain employs TRBV28 and TRBJ1-4, with unresolved D. The length of the CDR3 is 16 residues. Germline values: CDR1 MDHEN, CDR2 SYDVKM. Trimming shortened V by 4 bases and J by 5 bases, and 17 bases separated the two germline ends. The CDR3, as DNA: TGTGCCAGCAGTTCGCTTCCCACAGCCCAAAATGAAAAACTGTTTTTT. Translation: CASSSLPTAQNEKLFF.

The chain has TRBV7-9 and TRBJ2-2; TRBD1 matches at 7 bases. V lost 8 bases and J lost 5; bases outside the gene matches: 11. This CDR3 comprises 15 residues. Germline V gene sequence: CDR1 SEHNR, CDR2 FQNEAQ (reference sequence). Here the CDR3 DNA reads TGTGCCAGCCAGTCCGGGACAGTACGGACCGGGGAGCTGTTTTTT. Translating gives CASQSGTVRTGELFF.

The genes are TRBV7-9 and TRBJ2-7; 10 bases map to TRBD1. CDR1 and CDR2 from the germline V gene are SEHNR and FQNEAQ (reference sequence). Losses at the gene ends were 4 bases for V and 6 bases for J; bases not matched to a gene: 9. The CDR3 is 15 amino acids. This CDR3 reads CASSWGQGFGGEQYF. The CDR3 nucleotides are TGTGCCAGCAGCTGGGGACAGGGGTTTGGAGGCGAGCAGTACTTC.

This clone was counted many times. The chain uses TRBV27 and TRBJ2-2; 13 nucleotides match TRBD2. This CDR3 is built from 19 residues. V shed 8 bases and J 0 bases; nucleotides not matched to a gene: 12. Germline assignment: CDR1 MNHEY and CDR2 SMNVEV (reference sequence). Written as DNA, the CDR3 is TGTGCCAGCCGGGGACTAGCGGGGACCCTGAACGCGAACACCGGGGAGCTGTTTTTT. Protein product: CASRGLAGTLNANTGELFF.

V gene TRBV7-2 combines with J gene TRBJ1-2, with 7 bases fitting TRBD1. Germline CDR1 is SGHTA and CDR2 is FQGNSA. CDR3 length: 14 amino acids. Trimming took 2 bases from V and 6 from J; bases not matched to a gene: 6. The DNA for the CDR3 is TGTGCCAGCAGCTTATTCGCAGGGGGGAATGGCTACACCTTC. Residues: CASSLFAGGNGYTF.

CDR3 nucleotide sequence: TGTGCCAGCAGCTTAGGCTCGGGAGGCAGGATGTCTGGCTACACCTTC. It is translated as CASSLGSGGRMSGYTF. The gene calls are TRBV7-2 and TRBJ1-2; D is unclear. This CDR3 contains 16 residues. Germline V gene lookup returns CDR1 SGHTA and CDR2 FQGNSA. The V end was cut by 1 base, the J end by 7 bases, with 19 bases between. The full variable domain, rest sourced from reference TRBV7-2 and TRBJ1-2, is GAGVSQSPSNKVTEKGKDVELRCDPISGHTALYWYRQSLGQGLEFLIYFQGNSAPDKSGLPSDRFSAERTGGSVSTLTIQRTQQEDSAVYLCASSLGSGGRMSGYTFGSGTRLTVV.

The gene calls are TRBV25-1 and TRBJ2-2; D gene uncertain. Germline V gene data show CDR1 as MGHDK and CDR2 as SYGVNS. Trimming took off 3 bases at V and 4 bases at J, with 12 bases between the two ends. This CDR3 has 15 residues. CDR3 DNA sequence: TGTGCCAGCAGTGAGTCGTACAGCCCCACCGGGGAGCTGTTTTTT. Protein product: CASSESYSPTGELFF.

This chain uses TRBV9 with TRBJ2-1, with 14 bases fitting TRBD2. The V and J ends lost 2 bases and 9 bases, in that order; junction bases with no gene match: 7. The CDR3 spans 16 residues. Looked up from germline, CDR1 is SGDLS and CDR2 is YYNGEE. The CDR3 region has the DNA TGTGCCAGCAGCGTCAGGGGACTAGCGGGAGTCGGTGAGCAGTTCTTC. It yields the protein CASSVRGLAGVGEQFF.

V is TRBV7-8 and J is TRBJ2-3, with D perhaps matching TRBD1 (6 bases). Trimming took off 8 bases at V and 1 base at J, with 13 bases between the two ends. CDR3 length: 14 residues. Germline-derived CDR1 and CDR2 are SGHVS and FQNEAQ. The CDR3 coding sequence is TGTGCCAGCGCCAAGGACAGAGGCACAGATACGCAGTATTTT. Protein: CASAKDRGTDTQYF.

The rearrangement links TRBV18 to TRBJ1-1; TRBD1 might be the D (5 bases). The CDR3 length is 17 residues. The germline V and J ends were trimmed by 5 bases and 1 base, with 20 bases remaining between them. In germline, CDR1 is KGHSH, CDR2 LQKENI. The DNA for the CDR3 is TGTGCCAGCTCATCAACACCGACGACAGTTGCGAACACTGAAGCTTTCTTT. The encoded protein is CASSSTPTTVANTEAFF.

The chain combines TRBV19 with TRBJ2-1, with TRBD2 as a possible D gene (5 bases). CDR3 length: 14 residues. Germline-derived CDR1 and CDR2 are LNHDA and SQIVND (reference sequence). Trimming removed 3 bases at V and 9 bases at J, with 15 bases between. Here the CDR3 reads CASSIGRTASEQFF. CDR3 sequence (DNA): TGTGCCAGTAGTATCGGTCGGACTGCCAGTGAGCAGTTCTTC.

The V and J genes are TRBV28 and TRBJ1-5; D might be TRBD1 (6 bases). Trimming took 4 bases from V and 9 from J, leaving 10 bases between them. The CDR3 extends over 12 amino acids. Looked up from germline, CDR1 is MDHEN and CDR2 is SYDVKM. CDR3 nucleotides: TGTGCCAGCAGTTCAGGGGTCTGGCCCCAGCATTTT. As protein: CASSSGVWPQHF.

The chain joins TRBV27 to TRBJ2-7; the match to TRBD2 covers 10 bases. The V gene end was trimmed by 5 bases and the J gene end by 6 bases; junction bases not matched to a gene: 10. Germline-derived CDR1 and CDR2 are MNHEY and SMNVEV (reference sequence). This CDR3 is 15 amino acids long. CDR3 sequence (DNA): TGTGCCAGCAGTGAGCGGGAGGGCCTTAAGAGCGAGCAGTACTTC. Protein sequence: CASSEREGLKSEQYF.

This chain connects TRBV7-2 to TRBJ1-2; unclear D gene. This CDR3 has 12 amino acids. Trimming took 4 bases from V and 5 from J, leaving 8 bases between them. Germline loops: CDR1 SGHTA, CDR2 FQGNSA. CDR3 DNA: TGTGCCAGCAGCTCCGACTGGTATGGCTACACCTTC. Translating it yields CASSSDWYGYTF.

The J gene is TRBJ1-5, the V gene TRBV7-8; TRBD1 agrees at 7 bases. With 4 bases clipped from V and 3 bases from J, the junction kept 3 bases outside the gene matches. The CDR3 sequence is 14 residues long. CDR1 and CDR2 (germline): SGHVS, FQNEAQ. The CDR3 reads CASSSTGNNQPQHF. The CDR3 nucleotides read TGTGCCAGCAGCTCGACAGGGAACAATCAGCCCCAGCATTTT.

The J gene is TRBJ2-7, the V gene TRBV28; D ambiguous. The CDR3 is 13 residues long. Per the germline V gene, CDR1 is MDHEN and CDR2 is SYDVKM. V dropped 4 bases and J dropped 0 bases, with 7 bases sitting between them. This CDR3 reads CASSSGSSYEQYF. The CDR3, as DNA: TGTGCCAGCAGTTCCGGTAGCTCCTACGAGCAGTACTTC.

This clone was found many times. This chain links TRBV7-2 with TRBJ2-5; D is perhaps TRBD2 (6 bases). Per the germline V gene, CDR1 is SGHTA and CDR2 is FQGNSA. The CDR3 is made up of 15 amino acids. Deletions cut 1 base from V and 5 bases from J, with 14 bases between. The CDR3 DNA reads TGTGCCAGCAGCTTAGGCCCCGGAGGGCGGGAGACCCAGTACTTC. Amino acid sequence: CASSLGPGGRETQYF.

The chain recombines TRBV9 with TRBJ2-1, with no clear D. There are 11 residues in the CDR3. With 4 bases removed from V and 9 bases from J, the gap between germline ends came to 8 bases. Germline CDR1 is SGDLS and CDR2 is YYNGEE. Here the CDR3 DNA reads TGTGCCAGCAGCCCCGACACTGAGCAGTTCTTC. Residues: CASSPDTEQFF.